This TCR beta chain was profiled in a study of Graves' ophthalmopathy and Graves' hyperthyroidism. Study outcomes and limitations: Ophthalmopathy was separated from stable hyperthyroidism by a 13-signature model with approximately 91% sensitivity and over 75% specificity.

Hyperthyroidism patients were newly diagnosed, under 2 months' duration, aged 18 to 65. An approximately 10 ml volume of fresh peripheral blood provided the PBMCs. CDR3 length: 11 amino acids. V gave up 6 bases and J gave up 5 bases, with 8 bases separating them. RNA transcripts yielded amplified TCR beta CDR3 regions. A first-round RT-PCR used HTBI primers, followed by a second-round multiplex PCR. TCRdb redid the calling of the multiplex PCR reads with MiXCR, one entry per CDR3 protein. The table includes hundreds of thousands of distinct CDR3 sequences, over 20% detected once. This clonotype was recorded many times. Its matching antigen is unknown.

The chain joins TRBV12-3 or TRBV12-4 to TRBJ2-7; D uncertain. Source material: peripheral blood. This TCR derives from a woman in her late teens or twenties with stable Graves' hyperthyroidism. Some clones in this sample may be carry-over from other donors' samples. For the CDR3, the DNA is TGTGCCAGCAGGGCCGCCAACGAGCAGTACTTC. This codes for CASRAANEQYF.